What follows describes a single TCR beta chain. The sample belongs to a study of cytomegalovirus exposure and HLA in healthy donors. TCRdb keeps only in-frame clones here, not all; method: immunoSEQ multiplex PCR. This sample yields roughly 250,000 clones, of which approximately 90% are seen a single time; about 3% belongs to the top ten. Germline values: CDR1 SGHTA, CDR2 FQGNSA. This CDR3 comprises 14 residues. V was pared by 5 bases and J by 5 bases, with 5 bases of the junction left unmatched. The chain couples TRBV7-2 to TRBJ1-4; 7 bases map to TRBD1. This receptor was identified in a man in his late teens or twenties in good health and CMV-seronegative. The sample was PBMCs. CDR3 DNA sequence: TGTGCCAGCAGCCGGACAGGTCCAAATGAAAAACTGTTTTTT. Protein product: CASSRTGPNEKLFF.